This TCR beta chain was sequenced during a study of Graves' ophthalmopathy and Graves' hyperthyroidism. CDR3 regions of TCR beta were amplified from RNA transcripts. An opening RT-PCR round employed HTBI primers and preceded a second-round multiplex PCR. From the multiplex PCR reads, TCRdb called clonotypes with MiXCR, one entry per CDR3 protein. The sample shows more than 45,000 distinct CDR3 sequences, over 45% of them seen only once. Pregnant or lactating patients and those with other autoimmune diseases or uncontrolled infections were excluded. Regarding this clonotype: What it binds is not known.

Study results and limitations: The model forecast ophthalmopathy progression, reaching 70.59% sensitivity and roughly 72% specificity. Blood samples also showed most expanded thyroid clonotypes exceeding 0.001 frequency. Distinction of ophthalmopathy from stable hyperthyroidism by a 13-signature model reached 85% to 90% sensitivity and 81.08% specificity.

This clonotype was sampled from an adult man with Graves' ophthalmopathy. Material for sequencing was peripheral blood.

The chain's CDR3 is CASSIGDRANEKLFF. The CDR3 DNA reads TGTGCCAGTAGTATCGGGGACAGGGCTAATGAAAAACTGTTTTTT. The rearrangement links TRBV19 to TRBJ1-4; 9 bases map to TRBD1. J lost 3 bases, V lost 3 bases, and 2 bases had no gene match. The CDR3 contains 15 residues. Per germline, CDR1 LNHDA and CDR2 SQIVND (reference sequence).